This T cell receptor beta chain was retrieved from a study of cytomegalovirus exposure and HLA in healthy donors (TCRdb year 2017). The study in broad terms: The 500 to 800 repertoires of the first cohort and the 95 to 150 validation repertoires were produced on the same platform, according to a later analysis. The study aimed to test whether signatures of past pathogen exposure could be identified by cataloging public T cell receptors. In addition to the first cohort of 666 subjects, a separate validation cohort of some 120 different subjects was used. High-throughput TCR immunosequencing, statistical association of individual TCRs with disease status, and machine learning were combined to predict cytomegalovirus infection status.

The donors were included in the validation cohort of 120 subjects, a group kept apart from the approximately 700-subject first cohort. The CDR3 runs 12 amino acids, cysteine and phenylalanine included. Just the 36-base CDR3 DNA is kept, in frame starting at base 1. V loses 0 bases of germline sequence and J loses 8 bases, and the interval between the two ends is 6 bases. The germline V gene provides CDR1 SGHRS and CDR2 YFSETQ. Receptors were amplified or captured by the immunoSEQ multiplex PCR assay. In the source study's methods: A statistical classification framework was built for diagnosing cytomegalovirus status from the catalog of TCR beta chain sequences. The immuneACCESS repertoire file appears here via TCRdb, limited to in-frame rearrangements. These files lack a portion of the clones; in checked studies, under half of the deficit traces to unresolved V genes, and the cause of the others is not known. For V, J and clone size, that table is used; D and trimming come from the DNA. This sample holds around 150,000 clones; 70% to 90% were observed only once. Roughly 5.8% of the sample lies in the top ten.

As regards this clone: Its specific antigen is unknown. No base-level quality is on record; no much larger clone is a single base apart.

The investigation overall reported the following: Three of the identified cytomegalovirus-associated TCR beta chains were confirmed in vitro to be specific for cytomegalovirus antigens. Across donors, most TCR sequences were observed very rarely, whereas some public TCRs were present in many individuals. Subsequent analysis determined that TCRs grouped into clusters in the first cohort also showed a tendency toward co-occurrence across the 120 or so validation repertoires, and approximately 94% of cluster scores exceeded 0. All 120 or so repertoires were used to score co-occurrence in the validation cohort in a later analysis, because that analysis had no HLA typing for the cohort. A total of some 180 TCR beta chains were listed by the study as associated with cytomegalovirus. In both the original and validation cohorts, the classifier was reported to diagnose cytomegalovirus status with high specificity and sensitivity. It was suggested by the authors that the approach could potentially be generalized to other disease states and immunological phenotypes.

This TCR derives from a young woman in good health and CMV-seronegative. What was sequenced was PBMCs. Recombination connected TRBV5-1 to TRBJ2-1; the D gene assignment is ambiguous. The DNA sequence reads TGCGCCAGCAGCTTGGGTGACGATGAGCAGTTCTTC. Translated, this gives CASSLGDDEQFF.